This passage covers 19 T cell receptor beta chains from one sample sequenced in a study of shared clonotypes between healthy human individuals. Here immunoSEQ multiplex PCR was the method, and the copy in TCRdb shows in-frame clones only, minus some. This sample yields roughly 1,500,000 clones, of which 97% to 99% are seen a single time; around 0.38% belongs to the top ten. Sample: naive CD4+ T cells sorted from blood. Subset denoted: CD45RA+ positively selected. These receptors all stem from a man aged 25-40 years in good health.

This clone was recorded once. The chain combines TRBV18 with TRBJ1-1; no reliable D call. Germline-derived CDR1 and CDR2 are KGHSH and LQKENI. Trimming cost V 4 bases and J 0 bases, with 9 bases left between them. The CDR3 is 14 residues long. CDR3 nucleotide sequence: TGTGCCAGCTCACTAGCGGGGATGAACACTGAAGCTTTCTTT. Protein sequence: CASSLAGMNTEAFF.

This clone occurred once. The chain links TRBV18 to TRBJ1-2; TRBD1 is a possible D gene (5 bases). Germline V gene sequence: CDR1 KGHSH, CDR2 LQKENI. Trimming took off 5 bases at V and 3 bases at J, with 13 bases between the two ends. The CDR3 is 14 amino acids. The DNA of the CDR3 is TGTGCCAGCTCAAGGGGACGGAGCGACTATGGCTACACCTTC. Amino acids: CASSRGRSDYGYTF.

The chain combines TRBV27 with TRBJ2-3; 8 positions agree with TRBD1. V dropped 5 bases and J dropped 0; count of bases not matched to a gene: 4. CDR1 and CDR2 from the germline V gene are MNHEY and SMNVEV (reference sequence). The CDR3 is 15 amino acids. The CDR3 DNA follows: TGTGCCAGCAGTGCGGACAGGGCTAGCACAGATACGCAGTATTTT. Protein sequence: CASSADRASTDTQYF.

This clone showed up just once. The chain links TRBV4-1 to TRBJ2-3; 10 nucleotides match TRBD2. CDR3 length equals 16 residues. The ends lost 1 base at V and 4 bases at J; junction bases unmatched: 5. Germline CDR1 and CDR2: MGHRA and YSYEKL. CDR3 region: CASSQVVAGGSDTQYF. The CDR3, as DNA: TGCGCCAGCAGCCAAGTTGTAGCGGGAGGTTCAGATACGCAGTATTTT.

The V and J genes are TRBV7-9 and TRBJ2-2; D ambiguous. Germline V gene data show CDR1 as SEHNR and CDR2 as FQNEAQ (reference sequence). The CDR3 covers 12 residues. The V end was cut by 5 bases, the J end by 5 bases, with 6 bases between. The CDR3 DNA reads as TGTGCCAGCAGCCCTGGGACCGGGGAGCTGTTTTTT. This translates into CASSPGTGELFF.

V gene TRBV7-9 combines with J gene TRBJ2-3; D is tentatively TRBD1 or TRBD2 (5 bases each). V was clipped by 1 base and J by 1 base, with 6 bases between them. The CDR3 sequence is 14 residues long. Looked up from germline, CDR1 is SEHNR and CDR2 is FQNEAQ (reference sequence). CDR3 region: CASSLEGRTDTQYF. The CDR3 DNA reads TGTGCCAGCAGCTTAGAGGGACGCACAGATACGCAGTATTTT.

The chain recombines TRBV6-4 with TRBJ2-7, with TRBD1 identical over 8 bases. The V gene end was trimmed by 5 bases and the J gene end by 1 base; junction bases not matched to a gene: 10. Germline CDR1 reads MRHNA; CDR2 reads SNTAGT. The CDR3 runs to 16 residues. The CDR3 loop is CASSKTHGQGSYEQYF. CDR3 bases: TGTGCCAGCAGTAAAACGCACGGACAGGGTTCCTACGAGCAGTACTTC.

The chain has TRBV6-5 and TRBJ2-7; D is undetermined. Trimming left V 2 bases short and J 1 base short, with 12 bases between. Germline CDR1 MNHEY, CDR2 SVGAGI. The CDR3 length is 15 residues. The DNA for the CDR3 is TGTGCCAGCAGTTACGCCCCCCCCAGTTCCTACGAGCAGTACTTC. This gives the protein CASSYAPPSSYEQYF.

The genes are TRBV5-1 and TRBJ1-1; TRBD1 matches 8 bases. J lost 6 bases, V lost 4 bases, and 8 bases had no gene match. In germline, CDR1 is SGHRS, CDR2 YFSETQ. The CDR3 loop spans 14 amino acids. As DNA, the CDR3 is TGCGCCAGCAGCCAACCCTCAGGGGGCTCTGAAGCTTTCTTT. Protein product: CASSQPSGGSEAFF.

The V call is TRBV4-3, the J call TRBJ2-1, with TRBD2 as a possible D gene (5 bases). Trimming took 0 bases from V and 2 from J, leaving 17 bases between them. Germline CDR1 is LGHNA and CDR2 is YSLEER. This CDR3 contains 18 residues. This CDR3 is CASSQDRGRRVPYNEQFF. The CDR3 bases are TGCGCCAGCAGCCAAGATCGGGGAAGGCGGGTTCCCTACAATGAGCAGTTCTTC.

This chain uses TRBV5-1 with TRBJ2-2, with a possible D match to TRBD1 (5 bases). The CDR3 has 15 amino acids. Germline V lookup: CDR1 SGHRS, CDR2 YFSETQ. V was shortened by 1 base and J by 5 bases, with 12 bases between the two germline ends. This CDR3 reads CASSLSRVETGELFF. CDR3 bases: TGCGCCAGCAGCTTGAGCAGGGTGGAAACCGGGGAGCTGTTTTTT.

This clone was picked up one time. The same CDR3 arises from other DNA sequences in this sample as well. This chain links TRBV19 with TRBJ2-1, with 11 bases that match TRBD2. J lost 5 bases, V lost 3 bases, and 6 bases had no gene match. This CDR3 has 16 residues. Germline CDR1 LNHDA, CDR2 SQIVND (reference sequence). Here the CDR3 DNA reads TGTGCCAGTAGTATCGGGCTAGCGGGAGGCCACAATGAGCAGTTCTTC. It translates to CASSIGLAGGHNEQFF. Looking up the rest from reference TRBV19 and TRBJ2-1 gives the full variable domain: DGGITQSPKYLFRKEGQNVTLSCEQNLNHDAMYWYRQDPGQGLRLIYYSQIVNDFQKGDIAEGYSVSREKKESFPLTVTSAQKNPTAFYLCASSIGLAGGHNEQFFGPGTRLTVL.

The count of this clone is one. V usage is TRBV27 and J usage is TRBJ2-2, with D unclear. There are 18 residues in the CDR3. V gave up 3 bases and J gave up 4 bases, with 21 bases separating them. The V gene's germline CDR1 is MNHEY and CDR2 SMNVEV (reference sequence). The CDR3 region is CASSLHSRAQTSTGELFF. In nucleotides, the CDR3 is TGTGCCAGCAGTTTGCACTCCCGGGCCCAGACGAGCACCGGGGAGCTGTTTTTT.

This clone was counted a single time. The chain is built from TRBV25-1 and TRBJ2-3; D perhaps matches TRBD2 (6 bases). Germline lookup yields CDR1 MGHDK and CDR2 SYGVNS. Trimming cost V 3 bases and J 8 bases, with 12 bases left between them. This CDR3 comprises 13 residues. As DNA, the CDR3 is TGTGCCAGCAGTGAGCAAAGGGGAGGTACGCAGTATTTT. Its protein product is CASSEQRGGTQYF.

The chain recombines TRBV2 with TRBJ2-1; the D gene is possibly TRBD1 (6 bases). The CDR3 loop spans 12 amino acids. The V gene's germline CDR1 is SNHLY and CDR2 FYNNEI. Trimming took off 10 bases at V and 9 bases at J, with 16 bases between the two ends. CDR3 nucleotide sequence: TGTGCCATCGTACAGGGCTCGGGTGAGCAGTTCTTC. Translation gives CAIVQGSGEQFF.

The chain joins TRBV5-4 to TRBJ2-7; D might be TRBD1 or TRBD2, each matching 5 bases. The germline CDR1 and CDR2 sequences are SGHNT and YYREEE (reference sequence). V was trimmed by 4 bases and J by 0 bases, leaving 14 bases between them. CDR3 length: 15 residues. For the CDR3, the DNA is TGTGCCAGCAGCCTCCTCGGGGACCTCTCCTACGAGCAGTACTTC. Protein sequence: CASSLLGDLSYEQYF.

The table lists this clone with a count of one. The V and J genes are TRBV6-4 and TRBJ2-1, with 8 bases fitting TRBD2. CDR3 length: 12 residues. V lost 3 bases to trimming and J lost 11 bases; unmatched junction nucleotides: 3. Per the germline V gene, CDR1 is MRHNA and CDR2 is SNTAGT. CDR3 sequence reads: CASSDRGGQQFF. The CDR3 coding sequence is TGTGCCAGCAGTGATCGGGGGGGTCAGCAGTTCTTC.

The V and J genes are TRBV27 and TRBJ1-1; D ambiguous. From germline, CDR1 is MNHEY and CDR2 SMNVEV (reference sequence). The CDR3 is 14 amino acids. V lost 2 bases and J lost 6, with 13 bases in between. The CDR3 DNA is TGTGCCAGCAGTTTAGCGGGGATGTGGGCTGAAGCTTTCTTT. This encodes CASSLAGMWAEAFF.

The chain joins TRBV7-3 to TRBJ1-2; 7 bases are a match to TRBD1. Germline loops: CDR1 SGHTA, CDR2 FQGTGA. CDR3 length: 13 amino acids. The V and J ends lost 5 bases and 8 bases, in that order; junction bases with no gene match: 8. The CDR3 sequence: CASSPRQGYGYTF. The CDR3 bases are TGTGCCAGCAGCCCCAGACAGGGATACGGCTACACCTTC.